The rows below give T cell receptor beta chains drawn from one sample of a study of sequential checkpoint blockade in melanoma. Libraries were prepared by immunoSEQ multiplex PCR; TCRdb keeps only in-frame clonotypes and omits some of them. The sample has about 11,000 clones; just under 80% are singletons. The sample was CD8+ T cells sorted from blood (inferred from file names), taken from a patient given nivolumab and ipilimumab in sequence. The receptors shown here come from a human donor with melanoma. The CDR3 runs from the conserved cysteine through the conserved F or W. Each record gives: clone size, D gene, J gene, V gene, CDR3 protein, CDR3 DNA. D genes are given only for firm matches. Size tells how often a clone was seen (once, few, many) or the class of an expanded clone, and some rows leave it out.

. | TRBD1 | TRBJ1-6 | TRBV9 | CASNPTGEQNSPLHF | TGTGCCAGCAACCCGACAGGGGAACAAAATTCACCCCTCCACTTT
. | TRBD2 | TRBJ2-7 | TRBV6-1 | CASSEATSGGAEQYF | TGTGCCAGCAGTGAAGCGACTAGCGGGGGGGCCGAGCAGTACTTC
. | . | TRBJ2-4 | TRBV9 | CASSARDTVAKNIQYF | TGTGCCAGCAGCGCTAGGGACACTGTAGCCAAAAACATTCAGTACTTC
. | . | TRBJ2-2 | TRBV28 | CASSQYTGELFF | TGTGCCAGCAGCCAATACACCGGGGAGCTGTTTTTT
. | TRBD1 | TRBJ1-2 | TRBV27 | CASGWDRGISGYTF | TGTGCCAGCGGGTGGGACAGGGGGATCAGCGGCTACACCTTC
. | TRBD1 | TRBJ2-7 | TRBV9 | CASSVGGGQGDEQYF | TGTGCCAGCAGCGTCGGGGGGGGACAGGGGGACGAGCAGTACTTC
. | . | TRBJ2-7 | TRBV11-2 | CASSLDNSYEQYF | TGTGCCAGCAGCCTGGACAATTCCTACGAGCAGTACTTC
. | TRBD1 | TRBJ1-2 | TRBV9 | CASSVGQGRAYTF | TGTGCCAGCAGCGTAGGACAGGGAAGGGCCTACACCTTC
. | . | TRBJ1-1 | TRBV5-6 | CASSLAREAFF | TGTGCCAGCAGCTTGGCCCGGGAGGCTTTCTTT
. | TRBD1 | TRBJ2-5 | TRBV27 | CASSNQRTGNEQYF | TGTGCCAGCAGCAACCAACGGACAGGGAATGAGCAGTACTTC
. | . | TRBJ1-2 | TRBV6-5 | CASSAEGYYGYTF | TGTGCCAGCAGCGCCGAGGGTTACTATGGCTACACCTTC
few | . | TRBJ2-1 | TRBV11-3 | CASSLKSGAEQFF | TGTGCCAGCAGCTTAAAATCTGGGGCAGAGCAGTTCTTC
. | TRBD1 | TRBJ1-2 | TRBV25-1 | CASSVGQGDFNGYTF | TGTGCCAGCAGTGTGGGACAGGGGGATTTCAACGGCTACACCTTC
. | TRBD2 | TRBJ2-3 | TRBV9 | CASSAFSSGGDTQYF | TGTGCCAGCAGCGCCTTCTCTAGCGGGGGAGATACGCAGTATTTT
. | TRBD2 | TRBJ2-3 | TRBV27 | CASSQGLAVVTDTQYF | TGTGCCAGCAGTCAGGGACTAGCGGTTGTCACAGATACGCAGTATTTT
. | TRBD1 | TRBJ2-7 | TRBV5-4 | CASSFGTGPYEQYF | TGTGCCAGCAGCTTCGGGACAGGTCCCTACGAGCAGTACTTC
. | TRBD2 | TRBJ2-5 | TRBV18 | CASSSPGLAGETQYF | TGTGCCAGCTCATCACCCGGACTAGCCGGGGAGACCCAGTACTTC
. | . | TRBJ1-5 | TRBV27 | CASSLSSRGSQPQHF | TGTGCCAGCAGTTTATCTAGCCGAGGTAGTCAGCCCCAGCATTTT
. | . | TRBJ1-1 | TRBV6-6 | CASSYGPRGRGAEAFF | TGTGCCAGCAGTTACGGGCCCAGGGGCCGTGGGGCTGAAGCTTTCTTT
few | . | TRBJ2-7 | TRBV5-6 | CASSLAYEQYF | TGTGCCAGCAGCTTAGCTTACGAGCAGTACTTC
. | . | TRBJ1-2 | TRBV27 | CASSPSGYGYTF | TGTGCCAGCAGTCCCTCGGGCTATGGCTACACCTTC
few | TRBD1 | TRBJ2-7 | TRBV15 | CATSRERTGSYEQYF | TGTGCCACCAGCAGAGAGCGGACAGGATCCTACGAGCAGTACTTC
few | TRBD2 | TRBJ2-3 | TRBV6-4 | CASSPSGEGTDTQYF | TGTGCCAGCAGTCCTAGCGGAGAGGGGACAGATACGCAGTATTTT
. | TRBD2 | TRBJ2-1 | TRBV15 | CATSARTSGLYNEQFF | TGTGCCACCAGCGCCAGGACTAGCGGGCTGTACAATGAGCAGTTCTTC
. | TRBD2 | TRBJ2-5 | TRBV19 | CASSARLAGGETQYF | TGTGCCAGTAGTGCCCGACTAGCGGGGGGTGAGACCCAGTACTTC
. | . | TRBJ1-1 | TRBV13 | CASSPGWTEAFF | TGTGCCAGCAGCCCAGGATGGACTGAAGCTTTCTTT
. | . | TRBJ2-1 | TRBV29-1 | CSGVGSSYNEQFF | TGCAGCGGCGTGGGGAGCTCCTACAATGAGCAGTTCTTC
. | . | TRBJ2-3 | TRBV5-1 | CASSKDWSTDTQYF | TGCGCCAGCAGTAAGGACTGGAGCACAGATACGCAGTATTTT
few | TRBD1 | TRBJ2-5 | TRBV5-5 | CASSPPGQGFGETQYF | TGTGCCAGCAGTCCCCCAGGACAGGGGTTCGGGGAGACCCAGTACTTC
. | . | TRBJ1-2 | TRBV4-2 | CASSQSTGIYGYTF | TGTGCCAGCAGCCAATCGACAGGTATCTATGGCTACACCTTC
. | . | TRBJ2-7 | TRBV13 | CASSSSLNYEQYF | TGTGCCAGCAGCTCTAGCCTGAACTACGAGCAGTACTTC